This is a list of T cell receptor beta chains from one sample in a study of tumor and adjacent non-tumor tissue in lung cancer. MiXCR, run by TCRdb on the multiplex PCR reads, gives a single entry per CDR3 protein. The sample contains about 98,000 distinct CDR3 sequences, 80% of which appear only once. Sequencing was done on a sample of distant non-tumor lung tissue. Receptor source: a man aged 55 to 70 with small cell lung cancer. Both conserved end residues are trimmed from each CDR3.

>TRBJ2-2|TRBV14
ASSQLGLADSGELI
>TRBJ2-5|TRBV7-8
ATSRNRGETQY
>TRBJ2-3|TRBV29-1
RVESAGTYTQY
>TRBJ1-2|TRBV28
ASTFRGDGYA
>TRBJ2-1|TRBV12-3/TRBV12-4
ASRKNYNGQF
>TRBJ1-1|TRBV20-1
DAGGVNTEAF
>TRBJ1-1|TRBV12-3/TRBV12-4
AINSVLEAF
>TRBJ2-1|TRBV6-2/TRBV6-3
ASRELAGVFNEQF
>TRBJ1-1|TRBV5-6
ASSLLLDTEAF
>TRBJ2-2|TRBV4-1
ANSSGDSNTGELF
>TRBJ1-5|TRBV6-5
ASSPGQGKGYDQLQH
>TRBJ1-6|TRBV6-1
ASSEAIRETSPLH
>TRBJ2-2|TRBV30
AWSMCTNTGDLF
>TRBJ2-1|TRBV6-2/TRBV6-3
ASRRPSAQTNEQF
>TRBJ2-1|TRBV20-1
SARPGTSGIDEHF
>TRBJ2-5|TRBV12-3/TRBV12-4
VSTSSGVQETQY
>TRBJ2-7|TRBV12-3/TRBV12-4
ASRTEGNKQH
>TRBJ2-5|TRBV29-1
RVEGEIQY
>TRBJ2-1|TRBV12-3/TRBV12-4
TSSTRDRVNEQF
>TRBJ2-7|TRBV6-5
ASRKHGGPYEQY
>TRBJ2-5|TRBV6-5
ASSYSGLAGVGVETRY
>TRBJ2-4|TRBV2
ASIMTSSKNIQY
>TRBJ2-4|TRBV4-2
ASSQAARSLLTSKNIQY
>TRBJ2-4|TRBV7-8
ACSKDRANIQY
>TRBJ1-5|TRBV4-1
ASSRISVEGSPQH
>TRBJ1-5|TRBV5-6
TSSSYGVRFQPQH
>TRBJ2-3|TRBV6-1
ASSHRQFVISTDTQY
>TRBJ2-2|TRBV12-3/TRBV12-4
ASERYQNTWKLF
>TRBJ1-2|TRBV2
AGSSAQGVAGYT
>TRBJ2-7|TRBV4-2
VSSQALTGPYELY
>TRBJ2-1|TRBV4-1
ASSQEGGILLNEQF
>TRBJ2-3|TRBV5-5
SSSFHSGTGEDTQY
>TRBJ2-1|TRBV4-2
TSSQDGYNEQF